Detailed here is one TCR beta chain. The antigen it recognizes is unknown. Base qualities are not recorded, but no much larger clone differs from it by a single base. These data belong to a study of beta chain features in type 1 diabetes (dated by TCRdb to 2017 to 2018). For the wider study: Patients and healthy donors did not differ in mean age, gender distribution, total cell number or subset yield. A total of 100 million to 110 million sorted cells were examined across all samples, and a strong correlation was observed between cell number per subset and RNA yield. In the study, TCRB repertoires of sorted circulating CD4+ T cell subsets from recently diagnosed type 1 diabetes patients were compared with those of matched healthy donors. Naive and central memory subsets were obtained from all 30 or so donors, but regulatory and stem cell-like memory subsets were isolated from only 8 patients and 8 healthy donors. The research as a whole found: HLA sub-analyses involved small numbers of individuals, so any influence of HLA type on TCRB rearrangement remained unresolved. Sequencing cDNA rather than genomic DNA could over-represent highly expressing activated cells, although activation and CD3 levels did not differ between groups. Shorter templates might be favored by PCR, yet because patient and control samples were amplified and corrected together, any such skew would affect both groups equally. At VDJ recombination sites, patients with type 1 diabetes made fewer insertions and deleted more nucleotides, a pattern implying thymic rearrangement abnormalities. A moderate but significant shortening of TCRB CDR3 length was observed in type 1 diabetes patients in all four CD4+ subsets. Naive, central memory and regulatory TCRB repertoires appeared to be more alike among patients than among healthy donors.

Each donor gave one peripheral blood draw, roughly 110 mL on average, collected into heparinised tubes. Using a panel that included CD45RO, CCR7, CD25, CD127, CD95 and CD27, naive, central memory, regulatory and stem cell-like memory CD4+ T cells were sorted on a BD FACSAria II. Purity was above 98% for every sorted population. PBMCs were isolated right away by Lymphoprep density gradient centrifugation and were stained directly, without culture. So that batch effects would be minimized, each experiment stained and sorted samples in pairs, pairing one healthy donor with one patient. Reading from cysteine to phenylalanine, the CDR3 counts 14 amino acids. The entry retains the CDR3 DNA only, 42 bases that are in frame from base 1. At the junction V is shortened by 2 bases and J by 1 base, with 11 bases in between. The germline V gene yields SQVTM for CDR1 and ANQGSEA for CDR2. All of the isolated RNA was reverse transcribed with the High Capacity cDNA Reverse Transcription Kit, so expressed TCRB transcripts were sequenced. Deep immunoSEQ sequencing was performed on naive, central memory and regulatory T cell samples, with an average of about 3.57 million total reads per sample. After sorted cells were lysed in RLT buffer, RNA was extracted with DNase-treated RNeasy Micro or Mini kits, with the choice depending on cell number. Each cell subset was processed on its own to prevent cross-contamination, while patient and healthy donor samples were processed together. The immunoSEQ multiplex PCR was used to amplify TCRB sequences from cDNA, yielding 87-bp fragments that span the CDR3 region. Sequencing of the amplicons was done on the Illumina HiSeq platform. On the study's bioinformatics: PCR bias was computationally corrected using synthetic template baselines, reads within Hamming distance 2 were collapsed, and singletons that could not be merged were discarded. Reads were aligned to IMGT to assign V, D and J genes, CDR3 length, and insertions or deletions at six rearrangement sites. Within each subset, clonotype counts were normalized to sorted cell number, after which true diversity and Gini coefficients were computed with the tcR R package. Repertoire sharing was quantified using the overlap coefficient calculated on TCRB nucleotide sequences. Imported from immuneACCESS, the table was reduced by TCRdb to in-frame sequences with V and J called. These copies leave out some clones; in studies compared against another copy, an unresolved V gene accounts for under half, and the cause of the remainder is not known. V and J calls and clone size are those listed in that table; D and trimming were worked out from the DNA. This sample gives hundreds of thousands of clones in total; about a tenth of them show up just once. Together, the top ten hold roughly 1% of the sample.

The clonotype comes from a man between 25 and 39 years old with type 1 diabetes. The sequenced material came from central memory CD4+ T cells from blood. The V and J genes are TRBV29-1 and TRBJ2-5, with the D gene not clear enough to name. The CDR3 region has the sequence CSVEKNGGQETQYF. The sequence in DNA is TGCAGCGTTGAAAAGAACGGCGGCCAAGAGACCCAGTACTTC.